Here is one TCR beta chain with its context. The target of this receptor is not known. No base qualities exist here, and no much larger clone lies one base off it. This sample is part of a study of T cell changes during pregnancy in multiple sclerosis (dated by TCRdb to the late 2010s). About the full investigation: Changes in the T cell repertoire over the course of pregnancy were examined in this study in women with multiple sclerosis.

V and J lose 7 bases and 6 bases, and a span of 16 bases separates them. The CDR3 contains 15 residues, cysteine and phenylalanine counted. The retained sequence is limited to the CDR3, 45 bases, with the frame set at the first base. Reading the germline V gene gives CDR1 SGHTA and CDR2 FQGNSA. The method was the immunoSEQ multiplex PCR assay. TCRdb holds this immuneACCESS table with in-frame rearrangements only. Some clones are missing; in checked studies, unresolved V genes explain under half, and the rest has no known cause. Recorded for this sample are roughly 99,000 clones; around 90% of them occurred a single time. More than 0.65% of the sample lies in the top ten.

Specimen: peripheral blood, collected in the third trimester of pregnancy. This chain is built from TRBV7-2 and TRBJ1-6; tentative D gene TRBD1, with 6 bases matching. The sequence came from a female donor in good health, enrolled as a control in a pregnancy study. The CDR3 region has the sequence CASIKDRTANSPLHF. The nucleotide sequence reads TGTGCCAGCATCAAAGACAGGACGGCTAATTCACCCCTCCACTTT.